The 11 T cell receptor beta chains below come from one sample, sequenced in a study of blood T cell repertoires in COVID-19. The repertoire was sequenced with immunoSEQ multiplex PCR; TCRdb's copy has only in-frame clones and lacks some. The sample holds around 65,000 clones, almost 80% seen once. The sample comprised peripheral blood. The receptors were gathered from a man aged 55 to 69 with acute or convalescent COVID-19.

The chain has TRBV2 and TRBJ1-5, with D tentatively TRBD1 (5 bases). Between the trimmed V and J ends, which lost 6 bases and 2 bases, there was a span of 14 bases. Germline V lookup: CDR1 SNHLY, CDR2 FYNNEI. This CDR3 region has 15 residues. The CDR3: CASRDGTGGNQPQHF. In DNA form, the CDR3 reads TGTGCCAGCAGAGATGGGACGGGGGGCAATCAGCCCCAGCATTTT.

The V and J genes are TRBV6-2 or TRBV6-3 and TRBJ1-5; 7 positions match TRBD1. Germline trimming cut 4 bases from V and 6 bases from J; bases unmatched to any gene: 9. Germline CDR1 is MNHEY and CDR2 is SVGEGT. The CDR3 totals 15 residues. The CDR3 DNA sequence: TGTGCCAGCAGTTCTACCGGGACAGCGTCTCAGCCCCAGCATTTT. Translated, it gives CASSSTGTASQPQHF.

The genes are TRBV29-1 and TRBJ1-4; D might be TRBD1 (5 bases). The V end lost 0 bases, the J end lost 3 bases, and 8 bases lay between the germline ends. The CDR3 consists of 14 residues. Germline CDR1 reads SQVTM; CDR2 reads ANQGSEA. CDR3 in DNA: TGCAGCGTTGAAGATACAGGACCTAATGAAAAACTGTTTTTT. Residues: CSVEDTGPNEKLFF.

This clone appeared a single time. This chain joins TRBV15 and TRBJ1-1, with D possibly being TRBD1 (6 bases). Germline CDR1 and CDR2: LNHNV and YYDKDF (reference sequence). CDR3 length: 18 residues. Between the trimmed V and J ends, which lost 5 bases and 4 bases, there was a span of 26 bases. The CDR3 loop is CATSSSTGRQGRATEAFF. The CDR3 coding sequence is TGTGCCACCAGCTCCTCAACGGGCCGGCAGGGGAGAGCCACTGAAGCTTTCTTT.

The gene calls are TRBV9 and TRBJ2-2; 8 bases are a match to TRBD2. The CDR3 runs 16 residues. The V gene's germline CDR1 is SGDLS and CDR2 YYNGEE. Trimming took 0 bases from V and 9 from J; bases not matched to a gene: 10. CDR3 in amino acids: CASSVVAGGSMRELFF. CDR3 DNA: TGTGCCAGCAGCGTAGTGGCGGGGGGCTCCATGCGGGAGCTGTTTTTT.

The V gene is TRBV6-6, the J gene TRBJ1-4, with TRBD1 as a possible D gene (6 bases). Germline CDR1 reads MNHNY; CDR2 reads SVGAGI (reference sequence). Between the trimmed V and J ends, which lost 6 bases and 8 bases, there was a span of 16 bases. This CDR3 contains 14 residues. This CDR3 is CASSRQVEVEKLFF. The DNA of the CDR3 is TGTGCCAGCAGCCGACAGGTAGAAGTCGAAAAACTGTTTTTT.

The rearrangement links TRBV7-6 to TRBJ1-5; D perhaps matches TRBD1 (5 bases). Trimming took off 5 bases at V and 5 bases at J, with 19 bases between the two ends. The CDR3 loop spans 16 amino acids. In germline, CDR1 is SGHVS, CDR2 FNYEAQ. This CDR3 reads CASSPLGGTGDQPQHF. The CDR3 DNA sequence: TGTGCCAGCAGCCCCTTGGGGGGGACGGGAGATCAGCCCCAGCATTTT.

Concerning this clone itself: Other DNA sequences of this sample code for an identical CDR3. The chain links TRBV3-1 (or the pseudogene TRBV3-2) to TRBJ2-2, with 9 positions matching TRBD2. From germline, CDR1 is LGHDT and CDR2 YNNKEL (reference sequence). This CDR3 region has 13 residues. The trim removed 11 bases at V and 5 bases at J, leaving 6 bases unmatched. The CDR3: CAARRGGTGELFF. The CDR3 DNA reads TGTGCCGCACGGCGGGGGGGTACCGGGGAGCTGTTTTTT.

The CDR3 region is CASSLRGQPQHF. The CDR3 DNA follows: TGTGCCAGCAGCTTACGGGGTCAGCCCCAGCATTTT. The gene calls are TRBV7-2 and TRBJ1-5; D not certain. Germline assignment: CDR1 SGHTA and CDR2 FQGNSA. This CDR3 is 12 amino acids long. V was cut by 2 bases and J by 6 bases, with 5 bases left in between.

This clone occurred once. This sequence joins TRBV27 and TRBJ1-1, with 7 bases lining up with TRBD1. The CDR3 has 16 amino acids. The trim removed 7 bases at V and 3 bases at J, leaving 14 bases unmatched. The germline V gene has CDR1 MNHEY and CDR2 SMNVEV (reference sequence). CDR3 nucleotides: TGTGCCAGCAAAATTAAGGGGGCAAGATTAGACACTGAAGCTTTCTTT. This sequence encodes CASKIKGARLDTEAFF.

This chain connects TRBV6-5 to TRBJ2-1; the match to TRBD2 covers 11 bases. With 2 bases clipped from V and 10 bases from J, the junction kept 10 bases outside the gene matches. The CDR3 is 16 amino acids. Germline V gives CDR1 MNHEY, CDR2 SVGAGI. The CDR3 nucleotides read TGTGCCAGCAGTTACCGGATAGCGGGGGGGCCATTCGAGCAGTTCTTC. Translation: CASSYRIAGGPFEQFF.